These 2 T cell receptor beta chains share one sample of origin, sequenced in a study of technical replicates of blood from a few donors. Clones were sequenced by immunoSEQ multiplex PCR, and TCRdb holds only the in-frame ones, with some missing. Of about 76,000 clones in the sample, around 97% were seen once. Material: T cells isolated from PBMCs. The receptor set was obtained from a human donor in good health.

This clone was seen only once. The chain couples TRBV4-2 to TRBJ1-1; D gene ambiguous. V was shortened by 1 base and J by 2 bases, with 11 bases between the two germline ends. This CDR3 comprises 15 residues. CDR1 is LGHNA, CDR2 YNFKEQ, per germline. Written as DNA, the CDR3 is TGTGCCAGCAGCCAAGGAAGCGGCAGTAACACTGAAGCTTTCTTT. It yields the protein CASSQGSGSNTEAFF.

The CDR3 sequence is CASSLAGTGELFF. CDR3 coding DNA: TGTGCCAGCAGCCTAGCCGGCACCGGGGAGCTGTTTTTT. The chain joins TRBV14 to TRBJ2-2; D gene ambiguous. This CDR3 is 13 amino acids long. The V gene's germline CDR1 is SGHDN and CDR2 FVKESK. Trimming removed 4 bases at V and 4 bases at J, with 7 bases between.